This TCR beta chain derives from a study of naive and memory T cell subsets. Regarding this clonotype: Its antigen is as yet unknown. The library was prepared for alpha chains; this beta chain is a stray read, so its frequency means little.

Ligated cDNA was amplified by four rounds of PCR with nested alpha and beta constant-region primers and SP2. An oligonucleotide with the SP2 primer and a 12-nucleotide UMI was ligated to the cDNA 3' end. From the UMI-ligation and nested PCR reads, TCRdb called clonotypes with MiXCR, one entry per CDR3 protein. Recorded for this sample: around 25 distinct CDR3 sequences. Overall study results and limits: Diversity fell and Gini index rose from naive through CM, EM, EMRA. Naive and memory subsets had different power law exponents for TCR abundance.

Four subsets defined by CD45RA and CD27 were sorted after CD3, CD4, CD8 and live/dead staining. The CDR3 sequence is 11 residues long. Germline loops: CDR1 SQVTM, CDR2 ANQGSEA. V lost 7 bases, J lost 3 bases, and 7 bases lay in between. Input material: central memory CD4+ T cells from blood. The clonotype comes from a human donor in good health. The chain employs TRBV29-1 and TRBJ2-1, with D unresolved. The CDR3 DNA sequence: TGCAGCGCTGACTTCTACAATGAGCAGTTCTTC. Residues: CSADFYNEQFF.